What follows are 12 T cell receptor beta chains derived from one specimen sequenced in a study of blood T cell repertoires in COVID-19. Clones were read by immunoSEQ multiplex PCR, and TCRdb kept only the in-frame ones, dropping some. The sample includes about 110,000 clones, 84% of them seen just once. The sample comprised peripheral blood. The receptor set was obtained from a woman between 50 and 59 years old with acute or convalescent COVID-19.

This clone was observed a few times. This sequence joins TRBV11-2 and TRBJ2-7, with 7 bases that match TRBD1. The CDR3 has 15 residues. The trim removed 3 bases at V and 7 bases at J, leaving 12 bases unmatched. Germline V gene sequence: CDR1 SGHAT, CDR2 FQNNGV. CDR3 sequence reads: CASSFNRGSWGEQYF. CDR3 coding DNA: TGTGCCAGCAGCTTCAACAGGGGCTCTTGGGGGGAGCAGTACTTC. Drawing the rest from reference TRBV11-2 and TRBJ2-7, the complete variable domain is EAGVAQSPRYKIIEKRQSVAFWCNPISGHATLYWYQQILGQGPKLLIQFQNNGVVDDSQLPKDRFSAERLKGVDSTLKIQPAKLEDSAVYLCASSFNRGSWGEQYFGPGTRLTVT.

DNA of the CDR3: TGTGCCAGTAGGATGACAGCTGTCTATGGCTACACCTTC. Its protein product is CASRMTAVYGYTF. The chain couples TRBV19 to TRBJ1-2; a possible D gene is TRBD1 (5 bases). Trimming removed 6 bases at V and 4 bases at J, with 12 bases between. The CDR3 is 13 amino acids. Looked up from germline, CDR1 is LNHDA and CDR2 is SQIVND (reference sequence).

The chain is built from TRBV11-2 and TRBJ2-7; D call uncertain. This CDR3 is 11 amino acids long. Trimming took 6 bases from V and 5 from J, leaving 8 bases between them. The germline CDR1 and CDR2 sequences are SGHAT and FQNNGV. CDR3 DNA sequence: TGTGCCAGCAGTCCCCTTAACGAGCAGTACTTC. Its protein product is CASSPLNEQYF.

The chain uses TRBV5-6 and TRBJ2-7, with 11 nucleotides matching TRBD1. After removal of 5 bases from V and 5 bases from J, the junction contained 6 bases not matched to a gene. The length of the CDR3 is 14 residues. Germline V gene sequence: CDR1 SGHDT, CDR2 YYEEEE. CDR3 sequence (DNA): TGTGCCAGCAGAAGAGGACAGGGGGCAGACGAGCAGTACTTC. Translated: CASRRGQGADEQYF.

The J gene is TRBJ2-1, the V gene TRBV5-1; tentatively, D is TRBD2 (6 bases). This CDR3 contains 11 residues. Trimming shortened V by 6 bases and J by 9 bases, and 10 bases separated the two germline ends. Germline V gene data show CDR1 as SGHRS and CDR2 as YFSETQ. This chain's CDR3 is CASTVGGEQFF. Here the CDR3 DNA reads TGCGCCAGCACAGTCGGGGGTGAGCAGTTCTTC.

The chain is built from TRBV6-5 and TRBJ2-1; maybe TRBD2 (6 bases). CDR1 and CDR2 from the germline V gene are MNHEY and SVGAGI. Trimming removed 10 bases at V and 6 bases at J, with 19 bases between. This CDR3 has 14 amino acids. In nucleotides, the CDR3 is TGTGCCACCGGACCGGGACTCCAACTCAATGAGCAGTTCTTC. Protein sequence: CATGPGLQLNEQFF.

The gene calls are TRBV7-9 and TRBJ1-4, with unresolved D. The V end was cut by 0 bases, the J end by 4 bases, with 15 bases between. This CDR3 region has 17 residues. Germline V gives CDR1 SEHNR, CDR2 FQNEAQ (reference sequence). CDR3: CASSLALVGEDNEKLFF. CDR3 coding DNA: TGTGCCAGCAGCTTAGCGTTGGTGGGTGAGGATAATGAAAAACTGTTTTTT. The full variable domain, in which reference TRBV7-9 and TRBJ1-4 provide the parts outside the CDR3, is DTGVSQNPRHKITKRGQNVTFRCDPISEHNRLYWYRQTLGQGPEFLTYFQNEAQLEKSRLLSDRFSAERPKGSFSTLEIQRTEQGDSAMYLCASSLALVGEDNEKLFFGSGTQLSVL.

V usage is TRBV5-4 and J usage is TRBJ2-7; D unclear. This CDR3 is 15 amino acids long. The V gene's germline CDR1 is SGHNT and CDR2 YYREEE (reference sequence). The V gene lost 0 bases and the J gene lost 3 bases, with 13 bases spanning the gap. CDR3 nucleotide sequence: TGTGCCAGCAGCTTGGAGCCAGGTCGTAGCTACGAGCAGTACTTC. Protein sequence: CASSLEPGRSYEQYF.

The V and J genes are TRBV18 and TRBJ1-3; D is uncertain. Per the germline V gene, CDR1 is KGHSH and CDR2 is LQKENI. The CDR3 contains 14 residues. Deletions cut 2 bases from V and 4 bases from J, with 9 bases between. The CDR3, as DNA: TGTGCCAGCTCACCATCTCAGTCGGGAAACACCATATATTTT. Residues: CASSPSQSGNTIYF.

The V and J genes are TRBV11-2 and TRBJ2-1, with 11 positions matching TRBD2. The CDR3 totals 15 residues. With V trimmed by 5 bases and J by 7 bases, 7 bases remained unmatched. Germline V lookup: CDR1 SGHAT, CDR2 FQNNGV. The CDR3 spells CASSVTGLAGNEQFF. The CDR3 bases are TGTGCCAGCAGCGTGACAGGACTAGCGGGTAATGAGCAGTTCTTC.

CDR3 DNA: TGTGCCAGCAGCAAAGTAGAGGAGGGATTAAATAGCAATCAGCCCCAGCATTTT. This gives the protein CASSKVEEGLNSNQPQHF. The chain couples TRBV21-1 to TRBJ1-5. TRBV21-1 is deemed a pseudogene. The CDR3 runs 18 residues.

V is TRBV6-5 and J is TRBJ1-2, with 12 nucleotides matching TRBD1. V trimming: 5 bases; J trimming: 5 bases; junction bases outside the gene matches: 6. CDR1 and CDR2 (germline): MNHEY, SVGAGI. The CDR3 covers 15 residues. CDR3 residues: CASSQPGQGAYGYTF. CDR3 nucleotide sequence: TGTGCCAGCAGTCAACCGGGACAGGGGGCTTATGGCTACACCTTC.